A selection of T cell receptor beta chains follows, all from one sample in a study of blood T cell repertoires in COVID-19. Using immunoSEQ multiplex PCR, the repertoire was profiled, and TCRdb retains in-frame clones only, with some absent. In the table there are approximately 89,000 clones, approximately 92% of which are singletons. The sequenced material came from peripheral blood. All receptors come from a woman aged 55-70 years with active COVID-19. Both conserved end residues are part of each CDR3. D genes are given only for firm matches. Part of the rows lack a size; the others show once, few, many or a class for expanded clones.

TGTGCCAGCAGTTTATCAGTCAGCGGGGCTAGCGGGATGACAGATACGCAGTATTTT,CASSLSVSGASGMTDTQYF,TRBV27,TRBJ2-3,TRBD2,-
TGTGCCAGCAGTTTGACAGGGGTGAACACTGAAGCTTTCTTT,CASSLTGVNTEAFF,TRBV6-6,TRBJ1-1,TRBD1,few
TGTGCCAGCAGTTACCGCCAGGGCAGAAATGAAAAACTGTTTTTT,CASSYRQGRNEKLFF,TRBV6-5,TRBJ1-4,-,-
TGTGCCAGCAGCTCCAGACTAAGGGAGACCCAGTACTTC,CASSSRLRETQYF,TRBV11-2,TRBJ2-5,-,-
TGTGCCAGTAGACCGGGGGTCGGAGAGACCCAGTACTTC,CASRPGVGETQYF,TRBV2,TRBJ2-5,-,-
TGTGCCAGAAGCTTGACCCGGGACAGCTCCTACAATGAGCAGTTCTTC,CARSLTRDSSYNEQFF,TRBV7-5,TRBJ2-1,-,-
TGTGCCAGCAGCTCACGGGACAGGGGCAATGAGCAGTTCTTC,CASSSRDRGNEQFF,TRBV7-8,TRBJ2-1,TRBD1,-
TGTGCCAGTAGTATCCAGGGGGCCGGGAATTCACCCCTCCACTTT,CASSIQGAGNSPLHF,TRBV19,TRBJ1-6,TRBD1,-
TGTGCCAGCAGTTTTTGGGCTAGCGGGACAGGCACAGATACGCAGTATTTT,CASSFWASGTGTDTQYF,TRBV28,TRBJ2-3,TRBD2,-
TGCGCCAGCAGCGCCCGACAGGGGAGCTCCTACAATGAGCAGTTCTTC,CASSARQGSSYNEQFF,TRBV5-1,TRBJ2-1,TRBD1,-
TGTGCCAGCAGCTCCTCGGGACTAGCCATCGATGAGCAGTTCTTC,CASSSSGLAIDEQFF,TRBV11-2,TRBJ2-1,TRBD2,-
TGTGCCTGGAGTGTTTTAGGAGGGGAACACGCCGGGGAGCTGTTTTTT,CAWSVLGGEHAGELFF,TRBV30,TRBJ2-2,-,-
TGTGCCAGCAGTTTAGTAGACACCGGGGAGCTGTTTTTT,CASSLVDTGELFF,TRBV12-3/TRBV12-4,TRBJ2-2,-,-
TGCAGCGTTGAGGGACAGGGAATGAACATTCAGTACTTC,CSVEGQGMNIQYF,TRBV29-1,TRBJ2-4,TRBD1,-
TGTGCCAGCAGCTTGCCGGGGGATGAGCAGTTCTTC,CASSLPGDEQFF,TRBV5-6,TRBJ2-1,-,-
TGCGCCAGCAGCCACCCGAGGATCAATTCACCCCTCCACTTT,CASSHPRINSPLHF,TRBV4-1,TRBJ1-6,-,-
TGTGCCAGCTCACAAAATAACAATGAGCAGTTCTTC,CASSQNNNEQFF,TRBV18,TRBJ2-1,-,-